This T cell receptor beta chain was observed in a study of T cells in Graves' hyperthyroidism and ophthalmopathy. Study-level findings and limits: A model using 13 V-J features told ophthalmopathy apart from stable hyperthyroidism. Blood also contained most expanded thyroid clonotypes above 0.001.

Germline values: CDR1 LGHNT, CDR2 FRNRAP. Trimming cost V 6 bases and J 6 bases, with 12 bases left between them. The CDR3 totals 12 residues. Amplification of TCR beta CDR3 regions used RNA as the template. The primer set for the first-round RT-PCR of the TCR CDR3 was HTBI. TCRdb called the multiplex PCR reads again in MiXCR, with one record for every CDR3 protein. The table records about 700,000 distinct CDR3 sequences, just under 45% of them present only once. On this clonotype itself: Its target is not known.

The receptor comes from an adult man with Graves' disease, either hyperthyroidism or ophthalmopathy (not recorded which). The sample comprised peripheral blood or thyroid tissue (not recorded which). The genes are TRBV12-5 and TRBJ2-7; D unclear. The CDR3: CASGDWAGEQYF. In DNA, the CDR3 is TGTGCTAGTGGGGATTGGGCAGGCGAGCAGTACTTC.